What follows describes a single T cell receptor beta chain. Its antigen remains unknown. The CDR3 loop spans 10 amino acids. CDR1 is DFQATT and CDR2 is SNEGSKA in the germline V gene (reference sequence). The germline V and J ends were trimmed by 6 bases and 5 bases, with 7 bases remaining between them. Time point noted: baseline, week 1 (first vaccination visit). Noted treatment: pre-vaccination baseline after standard-of-care therapy. The data belong to a study of a mutant IDH1 vaccine in newly diagnosed glioma. On the study more broadly: Treated patients showed a male proportion of about 62%, a female proportion of about 40%, and a mean age of approximately 40 years. Earlier treatment was radiotherapy, temozolomide, or both, with most getting both. Study-level results: Apparently, pseudoprogression bore no relation to changes among the top peripheral T cell clonotypes.

Repertoires were generated with immunoSEQ multiplex PCR, while TCRdb's copy carries only in-frame clones and drops some. Of tens of thousands of clones listed, about three quarters are singletons. The sample in question was PBMCs, obtained from a glioma patient treated with radiotherapy, temozolomide or both. The chain combines TRBV20-1 with TRBJ2-5; no reliable D call. The origin of this receptor is a woman in her 40s with glioma. The CDR3 region has the DNA TGCAGTGCAGCTTGGGAGACCCAGTACTTC. It encodes CSAAWETQYF.